The following is a TCR beta chain sequence with its context. Trimming stripped 1 base from V and 6 bases from J, with 17 bases between. CDR3 length equals 16 residues. Germline CDR1 and CDR2: SGHDT and YYEEEE. These data come from a study of blood T cell repertoires in COVID-19. Study as a whole: T cells, B-cell-depleted T cells, or PBMCs supplied cDNA or gDNA.

This table comes from immunoSEQ multiplex PCR, and its TCRdb copy is limited to in-frame clones, with some not included. Seen here are approximately 200,000 clones, 70% to 85% observed once, and the top ten hold 9.5% to 15%. The sequenced sample was peripheral blood. This clonotype was obtained from a woman between 45 and 65 years old with acute or convalescent COVID-19. The V and J genes are TRBV5-6 and TRBJ2-1; tentative D call: TRBD2 (6 bases). The CDR3 is CASSLRRGLRGNEQFF. DNA for the CDR3: TGTGCCAGCAGCTTGAGACGGGGGTTGCGGGGCAATGAGCAGTTCTTC.